The 32 T cell receptor beta chains given below trace back to one sample, sequenced in a study of T cells in Graves' hyperthyroidism and ophthalmopathy. Authors of the study amplified TCR beta CDR3 regions from RNA transcripts. An initial round of RT-PCR targeting the TCR CDR3 relied on the HTBI primer set. TCRdb reanalysed the multiplex PCR reads using MiXCR and keeps one entry per CDR3 protein. The sample holds a few hundred thousand distinct CDR3 sequences, roughly 14% seen once. The sequenced material came from blood. The receptor set was obtained from a woman in her thirties with Graves' hyperthyroidism.

DNA for the CDR3: TGTGCCAGCAGTTTCGCCCTAGCCAAAAACATTCAGTACTTC. Protein product: CASSFALAKNIQYF. This chain connects TRBV14 to TRBJ2-4; D uncertain. Trimming stripped 6 bases from V and 0 bases from J, with 9 bases between. The CDR3 length is 14 residues. Per germline, CDR1 SGHDN and CDR2 FVKESK.

This clonotype was seen repeatedly, ten times or more. The chain is built from TRBV20-1 and TRBJ2-1; D is uncertain. Germline V CDR1 and CDR2: DFQATT, SNEGSKA (reference sequence). V lost 3 bases and J 10 bases, leaving 13 bases between the germline ends. The CDR3 extends over 12 amino acids. The CDR3 nucleotides are TGCAGTGCTAGCCCCTACGATACGGAGCAGTTCTTC. Residues: CSASPYDTEQFF.

V is TRBV20-1 and J is TRBJ2-7; the D is unclear. Germline V lookup: CDR1 DFQATT, CDR2 SNEGSKA (reference sequence). Trimming stripped 3 bases from V and 5 bases from J, with 17 bases between. There are 14 residues in the CDR3. The CDR3, as DNA: TGCAGTGCTAGGGTAGGCGAGGACCCTAACGAGCAGTACTTC. Its protein product is CSARVGEDPNEQYF.

This clonotype was seen repeatedly, ten times or more. This sequence joins TRBV30 and TRBJ1-2; a weak D match, TRBD1 (5 bases). Per the germline V gene, CDR1 is GTSNPN and CDR2 is SVGIG (reference sequence). V shed 4 bases and J shed 4 bases, with 13 bases lying between them. The CDR3 totals 13 residues. The CDR3, as DNA: TGTGCCTGGACTCCGGGACTGAGCTATGGCTACACCTTC. This codes for CAWTPGLSYGYTF.

This chain connects TRBV29-1 to TRBJ1-4; 10 bases are shared with TRBD1. The CDR3 is made up of 12 amino acids. The junction had 4 bases not matched to a gene; V was cut back by 7 bases and J by 8 bases. The germline V gene has CDR1 SQVTM and CDR2 ANQGSEA. As DNA, the CDR3 is TGCAGCGCCGGGACAGGGGCCGAAAAACTGTTTTTT. It yields the protein CSAGTGAEKLFF.

The rearrangement joins TRBV5-1 to TRBJ2-1; 12 bases map to TRBD2. Germline V gene sequence: CDR1 SGHRS, CDR2 YFSETQ. V dropped 0 bases and J dropped 7; count of bases not matched to a gene: 5. This CDR3 comprises 16 residues. CDR3 region: CASSLVLAGGPNEQFF. The DNA of the CDR3 is TGCGCCAGCAGCTTGGTCCTAGCGGGAGGGCCGAATGAGCAGTTCTTC.

This clonotype was detected ten times or more. CDR3: CASSRDRDDNEQFF. The CDR3 coding sequence is TGTGCCAGCTCACGGGACAGGGATGACAATGAGCAGTTCTTC. J is TRBJ2-1 and V is TRBV18, with 9 bases aligning to TRBD1. Germline trimming cut 4 bases from V and 5 bases from J; bases unmatched to any gene: 3. CDR3 size: 14 residues. Germline-derived CDR1 and CDR2 are KGHSH and LQKENI.

V and J are TRBV13 and TRBJ1-3; D perhaps matches TRBD1 (5 bases). The CDR3 is made up of 16 amino acids. Per the germline V gene, CDR1 is PRHDT and CDR2 is FYEKMQ (reference sequence). V lost 5 bases to trimming and J lost 0 bases, with 14 bases between them. CDR3 in amino acids: CASSAPGLHSGNTIYF. CDR3 nucleotide sequence: TGTGCCAGCAGCGCCCCGGGACTGCACTCTGGAAACACCATATATTTT.

This clonotype was recorded at least ten times. The chain combines TRBV27 with TRBJ2-2; no clear D gene. Germline values: CDR1 MNHEY, CDR2 SMNVEV (reference sequence). The CDR3 spans 12 residues. V dropped 5 bases and J dropped 6 bases, with 7 bases sitting between them. The CDR3: CASSLASGELFF. CDR3 DNA: TGTGCCAGCAGTCTCGCGTCCGGGGAGCTGTTTTTT.

This clonotype was seen repeatedly, ten times or more. J is TRBJ2-1 and V is TRBV9; TRBD2 matches 7 bases. From germline, CDR1 is SGDLS and CDR2 YYNGEE. CDR3 size: 16 residues. Trimming at V came to 3 bases and at J to 2 bases, leaving 8 bases not matched to a gene. The DNA of the CDR3 is TGTGCCAGCAGCGGAAACCGGGAGGTCACCTACAATGAGCAGTTCTTC. Protein product: CASSGNREVTYNEQFF.

This clonotype was recorded at least ten times. The chain is built from TRBV18 and TRBJ1-1, with 8 bases that match TRBD1. Germline-derived CDR1 and CDR2 are KGHSH and LQKENI. With V trimmed by 4 bases and J by 1 base, 8 bases remained unmatched. The CDR3 consists of 16 residues. CDR3 sequence: CASSHGGQGSNTEAFF. The CDR3 bases are TGTGCCAGCTCACACGGTGGACAGGGATCGAACACTGAAGCTTTCTTT.

This clonotype was recorded once. The V call is TRBV6-5, the J call TRBJ1-1; D ambiguous. V was clipped by 2 bases and J by 8 bases, with 15 bases between them. From germline, CDR1 is MNHEY and CDR2 SVGAGI. This CDR3 comprises 14 residues. DNA of the CDR3: TGTGCCAGCAGTTACCTACTAGCCCCCGCGGAAGCTTTCTTT. Protein sequence: CASSYLLAPAEAFF.

V is TRBV27 and J is TRBJ2-5, with D perhaps matching TRBD2 (5 bases). In germline, CDR1 is MNHEY, CDR2 SMNVEV (reference sequence). Trimming took 2 bases from V and 5 from J, leaving 12 bases between them. This CDR3 comprises 14 residues. The CDR3 protein is CASSLRGLLETQYF. CDR3 sequence (DNA): TGTGCCAGCAGTTTAAGAGGGTTATTGGAGACCCAGTACTTC.

This clonotype was seen more than once but under ten times. In DNA form, the CDR3 reads TGTGCCTGGAGACGAGGGGTCACAAACTATGGCTACACCTTC. Its translation is CAWRRGVTNYGYTF. The chain recombines TRBV30 with TRBJ1-2, with D possibly matching TRBD1 (5 bases). The CDR3 loop spans 14 amino acids. Trimming stripped 3 bases from V and 2 bases from J, with 13 bases between. Germline CDR1 and CDR2: GTSNPN and SVGIG (reference sequence).

A few counts support this clonotype. The chain combines TRBV7-9 with TRBJ2-6; tentatively, D is TRBD2 (6 bases). Germline CDR1 and CDR2: SEHNR and FQNEAQ (reference sequence). The CDR3 has 15 amino acids. Trimming took 6 bases from V and 3 from J, leaving 12 bases between them. CDR3 bases: TGTGCCAGCAGGGCGGAGGGGTTTGGGGCCAACGTCCTGACTTTC. Translated, it gives CASRAEGFGANVLTF. Together with reference TRBV7-9 and TRBJ2-6, the CDR3 gives the full variable domain: DTGVSQNPRHKITKRGQNVTFRCDPISEHNRLYWYRQTLGQGPEFLTYFQNEAQLEKSRLLSDRFSAERPKGSFSTLEIQRTEQGDSAMYLCASRAEGFGANVLTFGAGSRLTVL.

This clonotype was seen many times. One junction end does not reproduce the germline sequence, and a read error may be involved. The chain uses TRBV3-1 and TRBJ2-1; D remains ambiguous. The CDR3 has 12 residues. The germline CDR1 and CDR2 sequences are LGHDT and YNNKEL (reference sequence). The CDR3 protein is CASSQTYNEQFF. The DNA for the CDR3 is TGCGCCAGCAGCCAGACCTACAATGAGCAGTTCTTC.

Ten or more counts support this clonotype. V gene TRBV27 combines with J gene TRBJ1-5; D is undetermined. The CDR3 spans 16 residues. V was shortened by 4 bases and J by 4 bases, with 17 bases between the two germline ends. Germline CDR1 reads MNHEY; CDR2 reads SMNVEV (reference sequence). The CDR3 sequence is CASSSHAPGWNQPQHF. CDR3 DNA sequence: TGTGCCAGCAGTTCCCACGCCCCCGGCTGGAATCAGCCCCAGCATTTT.

J is TRBJ2-3 and V is TRBV7-9; TRBD2 matches at 8 bases. CDR3 length: 16 residues. Germline lookup yields CDR1 SEHNR and CDR2 FQNEAQ (reference sequence). V gave up 2 bases and J gave up 4 bases; unmatched junction bases: 8. DNA for the CDR3: TGTGCCAGCAGCTTAAGCGGGAGTCCGGGGCCAGATACGCAGTATTTT. This codes for CASSLSGSPGPDTQYF.

This clonotype was seen more than once but under ten times. This chain joins TRBV7-9 and TRBJ2-1; no clear D gene. The CDR3 is 16 residues long. The V end lost 5 bases, the J end lost 0 bases, and 14 bases lay between the germline ends. Germline-derived CDR1 and CDR2 are SEHNR and FQNEAQ (reference sequence). The CDR3 coding sequence is TGTGCCAGCAGCCCGCAGACGGGTAGCTCCTACAATGAGCAGTTCTTC. Its protein product is CASSPQTGSSYNEQFF.

This clonotype was recorded many times. The chain is built from TRBV6-5 and TRBJ2-1; 7 nucleotides align to TRBD2. Per germline, CDR1 MNHEY and CDR2 SVGAGI. With V trimmed by 0 bases and J by 8 bases, 10 bases remained unmatched. This CDR3 is 16 amino acids long. The CDR3 loop reads CASSYSRDGLVHEQFF. The CDR3 DNA sequence: TGTGCCAGCAGTTACTCACGAGACGGACTAGTACATGAGCAGTTCTTC.

This clonotype was seen only a few times. The V gene is TRBV6-1, the J gene TRBJ2-2, with TRBD2 matching 9 bases. The CDR3 consists of 16 residues. The V segment lost 6 bases and the J segment 7 bases; nucleotides outside the gene matches: 12. CDR1 is MNHNS and CDR2 is SASEGT in the germline V gene. As DNA, the CDR3 is TGTGCCAGCAGGCGAGAAGGTAGCGGGAGTCACGGGGAGCTGTTTTTT. Amino acid sequence: CASRREGSGSHGELFF.

A few counts support this clonotype. CDR3 loop: CASGLEPPGSEQYF. DNA of the CDR3: TGTGCTAGTGGTTTAGAACCCCCAGGGTCCGAGCAGTACTTC. The chain has TRBV12-5 and TRBJ2-7; D possibly corresponds to TRBD1 (5 bases). There are 14 residues in the CDR3. The V and J ends lost 3 bases and 6 bases respectively, with 15 bases between them. Germline CDR1 and CDR2: LGHNT and FRNRAP.

This clonotype was counted many times. The chain carries TRBV30 and TRBJ1-3; weak D call: TRBD1 (5 bases). The germline gives CDR1 GTSNPN, CDR2 SVGIG (reference sequence). The CDR3 runs to 14 residues. V was cut by 2 bases and J by 0 bases, with 8 bases left in between. The CDR3: CAWSWTSSGNTIYF. CDR3 sequence (DNA): TGTGCCTGGAGTTGGACAAGCTCTGGAAACACCATATATTTT.

The chain recombines TRBV12-3 or TRBV12-4 with TRBJ2-7, with TRBD2 matching over 12 bases. Trimming at V came to 3 bases and at J to 6 bases, leaving 6 bases not matched to a gene. The CDR3 runs 15 residues. The CDR3 spells CASSFLMTSGGEQYF. The CDR3 nucleotides are TGTGCCAGCAGTTTCTTAATGACTAGCGGGGGCGAGCAGTACTTC.

This clonotype was detected ten times or more. It is unclear where the CDR3 begins or ends on the DNA, so no DNA is shown, and the CDR3 is as TCRdb lists it. The chain has TRBV7-2 and TRBJ1-1; the table's D call TRBD1 went unverified against the DNA. Germline lookup yields CDR1 SGHTA and CDR2 FQGNSA. Termini included, the CDR3 measures 13 amino acids. The CDR3: CASSLFLSREAFF.

The V gene is TRBV19, the J gene TRBJ2-7; D might be TRBD1 (6 bases). This CDR3 region has 16 residues. With 6 bases removed from V and 0 bases from J, the gap between germline ends came to 18 bases. CDR1 and CDR2 from the germline V gene are LNHDA and SQIVND (reference sequence). The chain's CDR3 is CASSKRSGTLSYEQYF. DNA for the CDR3: TGTGCCAGTAGCAAGAGATCCGGGACACTCTCCTACGAGCAGTACTTC.

This clonotype was seen many times. The V gene is TRBV20-1, the J gene TRBJ2-4; 10 bases are shared with TRBD1. CDR1 DFQATT and CDR2 SNEGSKA come from the germline V gene (reference sequence). This CDR3 has 18 amino acids. With 3 bases clipped from V and 1 base from J, the junction kept 12 bases outside the gene matches. DNA for the CDR3: TGCAGTGCTAGCCCTGGGACAGGGGCCAAGGGGGCCAAAAACATTCAGTACTTC. It encodes CSASPGTGAKGAKNIQYF.

Ten or more counts support this clonotype. The chain has TRBV20-1 and TRBJ1-1; no firm D call. The V end lost 1 base, the J end lost 0 bases, and 6 bases lay between the germline ends. Germline-derived CDR1 and CDR2 are DFQATT and SNEGSKA (reference sequence). This CDR3 contains 13 residues. The CDR3: CSARAALNTEAFF. The CDR3 DNA sequence: TGCAGTGCTAGAGCCGCATTGAACACTGAAGCTTTCTTT.

This clonotype occurred many times. The genes are TRBV29-1 and TRBJ2-1, with a weak D call TRBD1 (5 bases). Trimming removed 5 bases at V and 7 bases at J, with 24 bases between. The V gene's germline CDR1 is SQVTM and CDR2 ANQGSEA. This CDR3 spans 16 amino acids. CDR3 coding DNA: TGCAGCGTTCCGCGGATCAAGGGGTACCTGGGTAATGAGCAGTTCTTC. Its protein is CSVPRIKGYLGNEQFF.

This clonotype was counted a single time. The chain recombines TRBV20-1 with TRBJ2-1; tentatively, D is TRBD2 (6 bases). V was pared by 5 bases and J by 6 bases, with 8 bases between. This CDR3 has 11 amino acids. CDR1 and CDR2 from the germline V gene are DFQATT and SNEGSKA (reference sequence). The CDR3 spells CSAAGINEQFF. The CDR3 region has the DNA TGCAGTGCTGCGGGGATCAATGAGCAGTTCTTC.

This clonotype has ten or more counts. The rearrangement uses TRBV12-3 or TRBV12-4 and TRBJ2-7, with a weak D call TRBD2 (6 bases). The CDR3 length is 13 residues. Trimming removed 6 bases from V and 2 bases from J, with 11 bases in between. CDR3 bases: TGTGCCAGCAGACCCGGGGGTGCCTACGAGCAGTACTTC. As protein: CASRPGGAYEQYF.

This clonotype showed up just a few times. This chain joins TRBV11-2 and TRBJ2-7; 14 nucleotides match TRBD2. The germline CDR1 and CDR2 sequences are SGHAT and FQNNGV. Unmatched junction bases numbered 8, after V lost 4 bases and J lost 0 bases. The CDR3 has 18 residues. The CDR3 DNA reads TGTGCCAGCAGCTATGCGGGACTAGCGGGAGATCTCTCCTACGAGCAGTACTTC. Encoded protein: CASSYAGLAGDLSYEQYF.